This TCR beta chain was captured in a study of T-cell memory formation after mild COVID-19. MiXCR, applied by TCRdb to the 5' RACE reads, yields one record per CDR3 protein. The sample records more than 300,000 distinct CDR3 sequences, roughly 13% being singletons. As to this clonotype: The antigen remains unidentified.

The CDR3 totals 16 residues. CDR1 and CDR2 from the germline V gene are MNHNS and SASEGT. Trimming shortened V by 8 bases and J by 1 base, and 18 bases separated the two germline ends. Overall study findings and caveats: Memory sampled before infection contained some responding clones, suggesting cross-reactive memory joined.

This clonotype was obtained from a man younger than 30 who had mild COVID-19 (a few samples of this study predate the infection). Cell type and time point are not known. Sequencing was done on a sample of PBMCs or a T cell subset sorted from them (not recorded which). The J gene is TRBJ2-4, the V gene TRBV6-1; D gene unclear. CDR3 sequence reads: CASRVSQPPAKNIQYF. Written as DNA, the CDR3 is TGTGCCAGCCGGGTGTCACAGCCCCCGGCCAAAAACATTCAGTACTTC.